This is a list of T cell receptor beta chains from one sample in a study of CD8+ T cells in alopecia areata. Generated by immunoSEQ multiplex PCR, the TCRdb table keeps only in-frame clones and is missing some. This table has 150,000 or so clones, roughly 44% appearing once. Sequencing was done on a sample of CD4+ T cells sorted from blood. These receptor sequences come from a human donor with alopecia areata. The conserved cysteine and the conserved F or W are not part of the CDR3 here.

V gene	CDR3 protein
TRBV27	ASRFRGEETQY
TRBV4-2	ASSQDWAGWETQY
TRBV29-1	SVERTSTEAF
TRBV29-1	SAAGLAMNEQF
TRBV20-1	SVSDYGYT
TRBV27	ASSPFGSYRSEQY
TRBV6-6	ASSYIGDNEQF
TRBV29-1	SAGTGSYEQY
TRBV29-1	SVVGSYEQY
TRBV20-1	SARTETQY
TRBV5-1	ASSLEVRRQRSSYNEQF
TRBV29-1	SVSGQLENYGYT
TRBV5-1	ASSLAGVSSNEQF
TRBV18	ASSQSSYEQY
TRBV5-6	ASSPGTRQETQY
TRBV5-1	ASSLLDEKLF
TRBV7-8	ASSFGSARVRAQY
TRBV27	ASNNLGSYEQY
TRBV27	ASSLSDISSGGRTDTQY
TRBV27	ASRATGDTQY
TRBV21-1	ATPGRTTNEQF
TRBV2	ASRATGGTEAF
TRBV18	ASSPIKETQY